The clone carrying this T cell receptor beta chain was found once. The repertoire was sequenced with immunoSEQ multiplex PCR; TCRdb's copy has only in-frame clones and lacks some. The data show about 79,000 clones, with approximately 94% seen just once and over 0.95% held by the top ten. The germline V gene encodes CDR1 MGHRA and CDR2 YSYEKL. V was shortened by 0 bases and J by 5 bases, with 10 bases between the two germline ends. The CDR3 spans 14 residues. This record belongs to a study of control samples from healthy donors and cancer patients. The chain carries TRBV4-1 and TRBJ1-1; D gene ambiguous. The sequenced sample consisted of PBMCs. This TCR was sampled from a woman in her forties with lung cancer. This chain's CDR3 is CASSQDRGGTEAFF. The CDR3 DNA reads as TGCGCCAGCAGCCAAGATCGAGGAGGGACTGAAGCTTTCTTT.